The 23 T cell receptor beta chains below all came from one sample that was sequenced in a study of blood T cell dynamics during melanoma immunotherapy. Time point: pre-treatment baseline. Repertoires were generated with immunoSEQ multiplex PCR, while TCRdb's copy carries only in-frame clones and drops some. Among about 16,000 clones listed, roughly 90% were seen once. Sample: blood, taken from a patient treated with checkpoint blockade. These receptors all come from a human donor with melanoma.

This chain links TRBV5-8 with TRBJ1-2; D gene unclear. The CDR3 is made up of 12 amino acids. Germline V lookup: CDR1 SGHTS, CDR2 YDEGEE. Trimming removed 0 bases from V and 5 bases from J, with 5 bases in between. The CDR3 sequence: CASSLERYGYTF. The CDR3 nucleotides read TGTGCCAGCAGCTTGGAACGTTATGGCTACACCTTC.

The chain joins TRBV25-1 to TRBJ2-2; D remains unclear. Trimming cost V 1 base and J 0 bases, with 9 bases left between them. CDR1 is MGHDK and CDR2 is SYGVNS in the germline V gene. CDR3 size: 16 residues. Written as DNA, the CDR3 is TGTGCCAGCAGTGAATCGGTGGGATCGAACACCGGGGAGCTGTTTTTT. It encodes CASSESVGSNTGELFF.

This rearrangement joins TRBV5-1 to TRBJ1-2; D ambiguous. Germline CDR1 SGHRS, CDR2 YFSETQ. The CDR3 contains 18 residues. Deletions cut 0 bases from V and 1 base from J, with 19 bases between. The CDR3 sequence is CASSLDGVSGSFNYGYTF. CDR3 in DNA: TGCGCCAGCAGCTTGGATGGGGTATCTGGGTCCTTTAACTATGGCTACACCTTC.

This chain links TRBV19 with TRBJ1-5, with a possible D match to TRBD1 (5 bases). CDR1 LNHDA and CDR2 SQIVND come from the germline V gene (reference sequence). The CDR3 runs to 15 residues. Deletions cut 11 bases from V and 2 bases from J, with 19 bases between. As DNA, the CDR3 is TGTGCCGGAGGGGAAATGAGGTTTGGCAATCAGCCCCAGCATTTT. This sequence encodes CAGGEMRFGNQPQHF.

The chain links TRBV7-3 to TRBJ2-6; D uncertain. CDR1 and CDR2 from the germline V gene are SGHTA and FQGTGA. Trimming stripped 2 bases from V and 3 bases from J, with 2 bases between. The CDR3 spans 13 residues. The CDR3 coding sequence is TGTGCCAGCAGCTTAGGTGGGGCCAACGTCCTGACTTTC. The encoded protein is CASSLGGANVLTF.

The count of this clone is one. The chain has TRBV7-9 and TRBJ1-4, with D maybe TRBD1 (6 bases). With 2 bases removed from V and 8 bases from J, the gap between germline ends came to 12 bases. Germline V CDR1 and CDR2: SEHNR, FQNEAQ (reference sequence). This CDR3 is built from 14 residues. The CDR3 nucleotides read TGTGCCAGCAGCTTACGTGGGGACACCGAAAAACTGTTTTTT. It translates to CASSLRGDTEKLFF.

The rearrangement uses TRBV25-1 and TRBJ2-7; 8 positions match TRBD1. Germline loops: CDR1 MGHDK, CDR2 SYGVNS. J was trimmed by 0 bases and V by 6 bases; bases with no gene match: 13. The CDR3 is 17 amino acids. The CDR3 region has the DNA TGTGCCAGCAGCCGACCAAATCGGGACAGGAGCTCCTACGAGCAGTACTTC. Amino acids: CASSRPNRDRSSYEQYF.

The chain is built from TRBV7-8 and TRBJ1-5; no clear D gene. From germline, CDR1 is SGHVS and CDR2 FQNEAQ. V was clipped by 5 bases and J by 3 bases, with 8 bases between them. CDR3 size: 13 residues. CDR3 residues: CASSPAPNQPQHF. The CDR3 region has the DNA TGTGCCAGCAGCCCAGCCCCCAATCAGCCCCAGCATTTT.

The gene calls are TRBV6-1 and TRBJ2-5; 8 nucleotides agree with TRBD1. The J segment lost 4 bases and the V segment lost 6 bases, leaving 4 bases of the junction unmatched. CDR3 length: 13 amino acids. Germline CDR1 and CDR2: MNHNS and SASEGT. The CDR3 spells CASRTGAAETQYF. The CDR3 nucleotides are TGTGCCAGCAGGACAGGGGCGGCAGAGACCCAGTACTTC.

A single count supports this clone. CDR3 DNA sequence: TGCGCCAGCAGCTTGGCTCAGGGATTATACACTGAAGCTTTCTTT. Its protein product is CASSLAQGLYTEAFF. The chain employs TRBV5-1 and TRBJ1-1; a weak D match, TRBD1 (5 bases). Trimming shortened V by 0 bases and J by 3 bases, and 12 bases separated the two germline ends. The CDR3 extends over 15 amino acids. The germline V gene has CDR1 SGHRS and CDR2 YFSETQ.

Points on this clone: The junction differs from germline at one of its ends, possibly a read error. V usage is TRBV7-2 and J usage is TRBJ2-1; TRBD2 aligns across 9 bases. This CDR3 is built from 12 residues. Germline loops: CDR1 SGHTA, CDR2 FQGNSA. The CDR3 sequence: CASSPGASGVLF. The CDR3 nucleotides are TGTGCCAGCAGCCCCGGGGCTAGCGGGGTACTCTTC.

This clone was detected only once. CDR3 in DNA: TGTGCCTGGAGCACGTGGTCACTGTGGTCGCGGAATCAGCCCCAGCATTTT. Encoded protein: CAWSTWSLWSRNQPQHF. The chain uses TRBV30 and TRBJ1-5; D not certain. The CDR3 loop spans 17 amino acids. The V end was cut by 3 bases, the J end by 4 bases, with 22 bases between. CDR1 GTSNPN and CDR2 SVGIG come from the germline V gene (reference sequence).

The chain recombines TRBV4-3 with TRBJ2-6; the D is unclear. The CDR3 runs 16 residues. The germline gives CDR1 LGHNA, CDR2 YSLEER. V was clipped by 0 bases and J by 2 bases, with 8 bases between them. CDR3 region: CASSQDGTAGANVLTF. CDR3 coding DNA: TGCGCCAGCAGCCAAGATGGTACCGCTGGGGCCAACGTCCTGACTTTC.

The chain recombines TRBV5-5 with TRBJ1-5; TRBD1 aligns across 7 bases. The CDR3 runs 15 residues. Germline CDR1 reads SGHKS; CDR2 reads YYEKEE (reference sequence). V shed 0 bases and J 1 base; nucleotides not matched to a gene: 1. CDR3 in amino acids: CASSLGTGSNQPQHF. The DNA for the CDR3 is TGTGCCAGCAGCTTGGGGACAGGCAGCAATCAGCCCCAGCATTTT.

The chain carries TRBV27 and TRBJ1-1; tentatively, D is TRBD1 (5 bases). Germline loops: CDR1 MNHEY, CDR2 SMNVEV (reference sequence). V was shortened by 7 bases and J by 5 bases, with 20 bases between the two germline ends. The CDR3 consists of 15 residues. The CDR3 spells CASIQSRGLATEAFF. The CDR3 DNA reads as TGTGCCAGCATTCAAAGTAGGGGTCTCGCAACTGAAGCTTTCTTT.

The chain employs TRBV5-1 and TRBJ2-3, with D possibly being TRBD2 (6 bases). This CDR3 spans 16 amino acids. V was clipped by 4 bases and J by 4 bases, with 19 bases between them. CDR1 SGHRS and CDR2 YFSETQ come from the germline V gene. The CDR3 here is CASSPGAYFNADTQYF. In DNA, the CDR3 is TGCGCCAGCAGCCCGGGAGCCTATTTCAACGCAGATACGCAGTATTTT.

The chain is built from TRBV28 and TRBJ1-1; D is uncertain. The germline V gene has CDR1 MDHEN and CDR2 SYDVKM. Trimming shortened V by 5 bases and J by 6 bases, and 16 bases separated the two germline ends. The CDR3 extends over 14 amino acids. The CDR3 DNA reads as TGTGCCAGCAGTCCGCAGCGCACCACCCCTGAAGCTTTCTTT. This sequence encodes CASSPQRTTPEAFF.

V and J are TRBV4-1 and TRBJ2-1; tentative D call: TRBD2 (5 bases). V shed 8 bases and J shed 5 bases, with 16 bases lying between them. The length of the CDR3 is 14 residues. In germline, CDR1 is MGHRA, CDR2 YSYEKL. The CDR3 loop reads CASAWARGNNEQFF. The CDR3 DNA reads TGCGCCAGCGCCTGGGCAAGAGGGAACAATGAGCAGTTCTTC.

The rearrangement joins TRBV6-6 to TRBJ2-2; unclear D gene. V shed 0 bases and J shed 7 bases, with 6 bases lying between them. The CDR3 contains 13 residues. In germline, CDR1 is MNHNY, CDR2 SVGAGI (reference sequence). The CDR3: CASSYSWVGELFF. The CDR3 DNA sequence: TGTGCCAGCAGTTACTCTTGGGTCGGGGAGCTGTTTTTT.

This sequence joins TRBV6-5 and TRBJ2-7, with 7 bases matching TRBD1. V was clipped by 6 bases and J by 4 bases; unmatched bases: 6. CDR1 and CDR2 from the germline V gene are MNHEY and SVGAGI. This CDR3 contains 13 residues. As DNA, the CDR3 is TGTGCCAGCAGGCTACGGGACAGTTACGAGCAGTACTTC. It codes for CASRLRDSYEQYF.

V is TRBV19 and J is TRBJ2-6, with a weak D call TRBD2 (5 bases). The length of the CDR3 is 15 residues. Per germline, CDR1 LNHDA and CDR2 SQIVND (reference sequence). The V end lost 10 bases, the J end lost 0 bases, and 13 bases lay between the germline ends. The CDR3 protein is CATYNRDSGANVLTF. The DNA of the CDR3 is TGTGCCACTTACAATCGGGACTCTGGGGCCAACGTCCTGACTTTC. The variable domain in full, with the rest retrieved from reference TRBV19 and TRBJ2-6, is DGGITQSPKYLFRKEGQNVTLSCEQNLNHDAMYWYRQDPGQGLRLIYYSQIVNDFQKGDIAEGYSVSREKKESFPLTVTSAQKNPTAFYLCATYNRDSGANVLTFGAGSRLTVL.

The genes are TRBV10-2 and TRBJ1-1; no clear D. CDR3 length: 16 residues. CDR1 and CDR2 (germline): WSHSY, SAAADI. The V end was cut by 8 bases, the J end by 0 bases, with 19 bases between. CDR3 DNA sequence: TGCGCCAGCCTTCAATGGGCCCCCATTATGAACACTGAAGCTTTCTTT. Its translation: CASLQWAPIMNTEAFF.

V usage is TRBV5-6 and J usage is TRBJ1-5, with 8 nucleotides matching TRBD1. The CDR3 has 15 amino acids. The V segment lost 1 base and the J segment 6 bases; nucleotides outside the gene matches: 6. Germline CDR1 is SGHDT and CDR2 is YYEEEE. The CDR3 region is CASSLRTGWVQPQHF. The CDR3 coding sequence is TGTGCCAGCAGCTTGAGGACAGGGTGGGTTCAGCCCCAGCATTTT. Full variable domain (remainder filled in from reference TRBV5-6 and TRBJ1-5): DAGVTQSPTHLIKTRGQQVTLRCSPKSGHDTVSWYQQALGQGPQFIFQYYEEEERQRGNFPDRFSGHQFPNYSSELNVNALLLGDSALYLCASSLRTGWVQPQHFGDGTRLSIL.